The 26 T cell receptor beta chains listed next were all sequenced from one sample in a study of high-grade serous ovarian cancer treatment subgroups (dated by TCRdb to about 2021). Tumor samples were collected prior to definitive surgery or chemotherapy. Libraries were constructed by the immunoSEQ multiplex PCR assay. In TCRdb, the immuneACCESS table is reduced to in-frame sequences with V and J assigned. These tables do not hold every clone; where another copy was compared, an unresolved V gene accounts for under half, and the others remain unexplained. A total of around 15,000 clones appear in this sample, about 90% of them only once. Around 6.8% of the sample rests with the top ten. The sequencing input was tumor tissue. All receptors come from a human donor with high-grade serous ovarian cancer.

This clone occurred a few times. This chain uses TRBV10-1 with TRBJ2-7; D possibly corresponds to TRBD1 (6 bases). This CDR3 is built from 16 residues. V gave up 4 bases and J gave up 3 bases, with 19 bases separating them. Germline CDR1 is WNHNN and CDR2 is SYGVQD (reference sequence). The DNA of the CDR3 is TGCGCCAGCAGTGGATCAACGACAGGATCCATCTACGAGCAGTACTTC. Its translation is CASSGSTTGSIYEQYF.

The chain joins TRBV6-5 to TRBJ2-3, with a possible D match to TRBD1 (7 bases). There are 15 residues in the CDR3. V was trimmed by 6 bases and J by 1 base, leaving 14 bases between them. The germline gives CDR1 MNHEY, CDR2 SVGAGI. The CDR3 region is CASSPGGKGTDTQYF. The CDR3 coding sequence is TGTGCCAGCAGCCCAGGGGGGAAGGGCACAGATACGCAGTATTTT.

The chain has TRBV6-5 and TRBJ2-7; D gene ambiguous. CDR3 length: 15 residues. V gave up 0 bases and J gave up 2 bases, with 11 bases separating them. Germline CDR1 is MNHEY and CDR2 is SVGAGI. The CDR3 DNA reads as TGTGCCAGCAGTTACTCGACCCAAGTCCCCTACGAGCAGTACTTC. Protein product: CASSYSTQVPYEQYF.

In this sample, this clone turned up a few times. V usage is TRBV27 and J usage is TRBJ1-6; TRBD1 is a possible D gene (6 bases). Germline V lookup: CDR1 MNHEY, CDR2 SMNVEV (reference sequence). The CDR3 runs to 15 residues. The V and J ends lost 9 bases and 7 bases respectively, with 19 bases between them. CDR3 coding DNA: TGTGCCAGTAAAAGTCCTGGGGGCTACAATTCACCCCTCCACTTT. This translates into CASKSPGGYNSPLHF.

The chain links TRBV11-2 to TRBJ1-3; no reliable D call. Trimming removed 5 bases from V and 9 bases from J, with 14 bases in between. This CDR3 is 13 amino acids long. The V gene's germline CDR1 is SGHAT and CDR2 FQNNGV. The CDR3 here is CASSPGKEGTIYF. The DNA of the CDR3 is TGTGCCAGCAGCCCGGGCAAGGAGGGCACCATATATTTT. The whole variable domain, remainder taken from reference TRBV11-2 and TRBJ1-3, is EAGVAQSPRYKIIEKRQSVAFWCNPISGHATLYWYQQILGQGPKLLIQFQNNGVVDDSQLPKDRFSAERLKGVDSTLKIQPAKLEDSAVYLCASSPGKEGTIYFGEGSWLTVV.

This chain joins TRBV9 and TRBJ2-1; D is uncertain. The CDR3 totals 15 residues. V dropped 1 base and J dropped 2 bases, with 10 bases sitting between them. In germline, CDR1 is SGDLS, CDR2 YYNGEE. In DNA form, the CDR3 reads TGTGCCAGCAGCGTATCGGCGTCCACCTACAATGAGCAGTTCTTC. It specifies CASSVSASTYNEQFF.

This chain links TRBV27 with TRBJ2-1; possibly TRBD2 for D (7 bases). Trimming pared 5 bases from V and 0 bases from J, leaving 14 bases between. CDR3 length: 16 residues. Germline-derived CDR1 and CDR2 are MNHEY and SMNVEV (reference sequence). CDR3 DNA: TGTGCCAGCAGTGGGGGAGGGGGACCCTCCTACAATGAGCAGTTCTTC. Protein sequence: CASSGGGGPSYNEQFF.

The chain uses TRBV10-3 and TRBJ2-7; the D gene is possibly TRBD2 (5 bases). The germline V and J ends were trimmed by 4 bases and 2 bases, with 9 bases remaining between them. Germline V gene data show CDR1 as ENHRY and CDR2 as SYGVKD. This CDR3 has 13 residues. The chain's CDR3 is CAISGQEAYEQYF. As DNA, the CDR3 is TGTGCCATCAGTGGTCAGGAGGCCTACGAGCAGTACTTC.

The rearrangement links TRBV9 to TRBJ2-2, with TRBD2 identical over 7 bases. The CDR3 contains 15 residues. Germline lookup yields CDR1 SGDLS and CDR2 YYNGEE. V was pared by 4 bases and J by 1 base, with 4 bases of the junction left unmatched. The CDR3 nucleotides are TGTGCCAGCAGCCCCATAGCGGGGAACACCGGGGAGCTGTTTTTT. It translates to CASSPIAGNTGELFF.

The chain is built from TRBV7-3 and TRBJ2-1; 10 positions match TRBD2. Germline V gene data show CDR1 as SGHTA and CDR2 as FQGTGA. V gave up 6 bases and J gave up 3 bases; unmatched junction bases: 5. The CDR3 has 15 amino acids. The CDR3 nucleotides read TGTGCCAGCAGTCTAATAGCGGGGGGCTACAATGAGCAGTTCTTC. It encodes CASSLIAGGYNEQFF.

Concerning this clone: Distinct nucleotide sequences in the sample also encode this CDR3. The chain joins TRBV15 to TRBJ2-7; D gene uncertain. V lost 2 bases and J 7 bases, leaving 12 bases between the germline ends. Looked up from germline, CDR1 is LNHNV and CDR2 is YYDKDF (reference sequence). The CDR3 covers 13 residues. The CDR3 region has the DNA TGTGCCACCAGCAGATACAGAGGTGAAGAGCAGTACTTC. Protein sequence: CATSRYRGEEQYF. Full variable domain (outside the CDR3, taken from reference TRBV15 and TRBJ2-7): DAMVIQNPRYQVTQFGKPVTLSCSQTLNHNVMYWYQQKSSQAPKLLFHYYDKDFNNEADTPDNFQSRRPNTSFCFLDIRSPGLGDTAMYLCATSRYRGEEQYFGPGTRLTVT.

The V gene is TRBV9, the J gene TRBJ2-1, with TRBD1 identical over 7 bases. The CDR3 totals 15 residues. The germline gives CDR1 SGDLS, CDR2 YYNGEE. With V trimmed by 3 bases and J by 2 bases, 5 bases remained unmatched. CDR3 region: CASSETQGTYNEQFF. CDR3 DNA: TGTGCCAGCAGCGAGACACAGGGGACCTACAATGAGCAGTTCTTC.

The rearrangement links TRBV11-2 to TRBJ1-4, with D perhaps matching TRBD1 (5 bases). CDR3 size: 16 residues. Trimming left V 3 bases short and J 13 bases short, with 24 bases between. Germline loops: CDR1 SGHAT, CDR2 FQNNGV. This chain's CDR3 is CASSFGTGNELGGLFF. CDR3 sequence (DNA): TGTGCCAGCAGCTTCGGGACGGGAAATGAATTGGGAGGACTGTTTTTT.

The V gene is TRBV10-2, the J gene TRBJ1-6; 12 positions match TRBD1. Germline V gene lookup returns CDR1 WSHSY and CDR2 SAAADI. Germline trimming cut 5 bases from V and 11 bases from J; bases unmatched to any gene: 10. The CDR3 has 16 amino acids. In DNA, the CDR3 is TGCGCCAGCAGTACCCCGGGACAGGGGGCGTCTGCACCCCTCCACTTT. This encodes CASSTPGQGASAPLHF.

The V and J genes are TRBV25-1 and TRBJ1-2; D unclear. The V and J ends lost 4 bases and 4 bases respectively, with 7 bases between them. The CDR3 sequence is 12 residues long. Germline V gene data show CDR1 as MGHDK and CDR2 as SYGVNS. The CDR3 DNA is TGTGCCAGCAGTGGTCAGGTCTATGGCTACACCTTC. Translation: CASSGQVYGYTF.

CDR3 coding DNA: TGTGCCAGCAGTTTTGGAATAGCGGGGAGCTACGAGCAGTACTTC. Translated: CASSFGIAGSYEQYF. V gene TRBV28 combines with J gene TRBJ2-7; 8 bases line up with TRBD2. The V segment lost 3 bases and the J segment 3 bases; nucleotides outside the gene matches: 7. CDR1 MDHEN and CDR2 SYDVKM come from the germline V gene. The CDR3 loop spans 15 amino acids.

The J gene is TRBJ2-1, the V gene TRBV18; 9 bases align to TRBD1. The CDR3 extends over 16 amino acids. The germline CDR1 and CDR2 sequences are KGHSH and LQKENI. J gave up 7 bases and V 3 bases, and 10 bases lay outside the gene matches. The CDR3 region has the DNA TGTGCCAGCTCACCCCAGTTCGGGACAGGGAGGAATGAGCAGTTCTTC. Encoded protein: CASSPQFGTGRNEQFF.

The chain recombines TRBV5-1 with TRBJ1-6; 10 bases line up with TRBD1. The V segment lost 4 bases and the J segment 7 bases; nucleotides outside the gene matches: 14. Germline-derived CDR1 and CDR2 are SGHRS and YFSETQ. This CDR3 comprises 18 residues. The CDR3 here is CASSPDDSGQGWNSPLHF. The CDR3 nucleotides are TGCGCCAGCAGCCCTGACGACTCGGGACAGGGGTGGAATTCACCCCTCCACTTT.

The chain recombines TRBV9 with TRBJ1-6; D is undetermined. Trimming pared 4 bases from V and 0 bases from J, leaving 8 bases between. The CDR3 spans 15 residues. The germline V gene encodes CDR1 SGDLS and CDR2 YYNGEE. The CDR3 loop is CASSPATSYNSPLHF. CDR3 DNA: TGTGCCAGCAGCCCCGCAACCTCCTATAATTCACCCCTCCACTTT.

The J gene is TRBJ2-7, the V gene TRBV30; D uncertain. Germline V gene sequence: CDR1 GTSNPN, CDR2 SVGIG (reference sequence). V dropped 8 bases and J dropped 3 bases, with 14 bases sitting between them. The CDR3 consists of 12 residues. The DNA of the CDR3 is TGTGCCGTAGACACCTTGGTCTACGAGCAGTACTTC. Protein sequence: CAVDTLVYEQYF.

This clone was observed a handful of times. The genes are TRBV7-9 and TRBJ1-6; the match to TRBD1 covers 7 bases. Losses at the gene ends were 5 bases for V and 8 bases for J; bases not matched to a gene: 15. The CDR3 length is 17 residues. Germline CDR1 reads SEHNR; CDR2 reads FQNEAQ (reference sequence). The CDR3 spells CASSPGPVGRGYSPLHF. DNA of the CDR3: TGTGCCAGCAGCCCGGGACCTGTGGGCAGGGGGTATTCACCCCTCCACTTT.

The chain links TRBV2 to TRBJ2-4; 13 bases are a match to TRBD2. Germline V gene data show CDR1 as SNHLY and CDR2 as FYNNEI. This CDR3 contains 18 residues. With 5 bases clipped from V and 1 base from J, the junction kept 8 bases outside the gene matches. CDR3: CASSSQGTSGAAKNIQYF. In DNA form, the CDR3 reads TGTGCCAGCAGTTCCCAAGGGACTAGCGGGGCCGCCAAAAACATTCAGTACTTC. The full variable domain, completed using reference TRBV2 and TRBJ2-4, is EPEVTQTPSHQVTQMGQEVILRCVPISNHLYFYWYRQILGQKVEFLVSFYNNEISEKSEIFDDQFSVERPDGSNFTLKIRSTKLEDSAMYFCASSSQGTSGAAKNIQYFGAGTRLSVL.

The chain is built from TRBV14 and TRBJ2-2, with D tentatively TRBD1 (6 bases). The germline V gene encodes CDR1 SGHDN and CDR2 FVKESK. The CDR3 has 16 amino acids. Trimming pared 0 bases from V and 4 bases from J, leaving 12 bases between. CDR3 sequence reads: CASSQDQGQLTGELFF. The CDR3 DNA sequence: TGTGCCAGCAGCCAAGATCAGGGACAACTCACCGGGGAGCTGTTTTTT.

This chain links TRBV6-5 with TRBJ1-2; D not certain. Germline values: CDR1 MNHEY, CDR2 SVGAGI. V gave up 0 bases and J gave up 4 bases, with 9 bases separating them. This CDR3 comprises 14 residues. The CDR3 bases are TGTGCCAGCAGTTACTCTGAGGAGGTCTATGGCTACACCTTC. It translates to CASSYSEEVYGYTF.

The genes are TRBV27 and TRBJ2-7, with D maybe TRBD1 (6 bases). The CDR3 sequence is 20 residues long. In germline, CDR1 is MNHEY, CDR2 SMNVEV (reference sequence). V was cut by 6 bases and J by 3 bases, with 33 bases left in between. Here the CDR3 DNA reads TGTGCCAGCAGATACCACAGGGAGACGGCCCTTATCCCCCCTTGCTACGAGCAGTACTTC. Translated, it gives CASRYHRETALIPPCYEQYF.

The rearrangement links TRBV30 to TRBJ2-1; possibly TRBD2 for D (7 bases). The CDR3 totals 15 residues. Trimming stripped 0 bases from V and 2 bases from J, with 11 bases between. Germline CDR1 is GTSNPN and CDR2 is SVGIG (reference sequence). The CDR3 protein is CAWSVGGGAYNEQFF. As DNA, the CDR3 is TGTGCCTGGAGTGTAGGGGGGGGCGCCTACAATGAGCAGTTCTTC. Drawing the rest from reference TRBV30 and TRBJ2-1, the complete variable domain is SQTIHQWPATLVQPVGSPLSLECTVEGTSNPNLYWYRQAAGRGLQLLFYSVGIGQISSEVPQNLSASRPQDRQFILSSKKLLLSDSGFYLCAWSVGGGAYNEQFFGPGTRLTVL.